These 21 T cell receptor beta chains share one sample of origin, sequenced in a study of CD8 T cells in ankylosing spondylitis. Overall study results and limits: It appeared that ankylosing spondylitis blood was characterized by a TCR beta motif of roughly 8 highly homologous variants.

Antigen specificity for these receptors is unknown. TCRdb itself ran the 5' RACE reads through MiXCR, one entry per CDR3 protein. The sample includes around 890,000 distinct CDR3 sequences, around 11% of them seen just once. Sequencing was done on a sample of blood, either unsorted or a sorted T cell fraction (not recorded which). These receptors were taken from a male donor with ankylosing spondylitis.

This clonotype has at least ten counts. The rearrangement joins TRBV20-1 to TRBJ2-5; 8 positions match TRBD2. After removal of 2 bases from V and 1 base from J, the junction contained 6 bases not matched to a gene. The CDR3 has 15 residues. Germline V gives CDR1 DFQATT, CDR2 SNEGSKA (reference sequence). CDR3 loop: CSARWAGGLQETQYF. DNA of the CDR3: TGCAGTGCTAGATGGGCGGGGGGACTCCAAGAGACCCAGTACTTC.

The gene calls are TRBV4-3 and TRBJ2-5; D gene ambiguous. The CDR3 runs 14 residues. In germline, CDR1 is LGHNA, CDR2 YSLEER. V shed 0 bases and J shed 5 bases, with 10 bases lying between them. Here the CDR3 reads CASSQEALWETQYF. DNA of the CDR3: TGCGCCAGCAGCCAAGAGGCCCTATGGGAGACCCAGTACTTC.

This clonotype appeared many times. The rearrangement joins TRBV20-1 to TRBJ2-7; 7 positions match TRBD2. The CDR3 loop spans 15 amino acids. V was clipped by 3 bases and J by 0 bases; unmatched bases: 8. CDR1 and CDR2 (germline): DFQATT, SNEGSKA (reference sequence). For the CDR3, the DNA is TGCAGTGCTAGGGGTGGGCTAGCGGTCTCCTACGAGCAGTACTTC. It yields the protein CSARGGLAVSYEQYF.

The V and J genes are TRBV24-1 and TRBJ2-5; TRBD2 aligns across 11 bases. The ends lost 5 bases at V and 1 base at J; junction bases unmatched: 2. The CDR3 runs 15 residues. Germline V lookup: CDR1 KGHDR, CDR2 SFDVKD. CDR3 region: CATSATSGSQETQYF. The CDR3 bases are TGTGCCACCAGTGCCACTAGCGGGAGCCAAGAGACCCAGTACTTC.

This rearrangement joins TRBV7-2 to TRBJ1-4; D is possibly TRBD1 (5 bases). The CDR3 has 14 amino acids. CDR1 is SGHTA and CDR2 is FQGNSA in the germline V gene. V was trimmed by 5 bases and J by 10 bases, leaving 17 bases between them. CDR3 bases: TGTGCCAGCAGCGTAGGGACGGGAGGTGGAAAACTGTTTTTT. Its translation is CASSVGTGGGKLFF.

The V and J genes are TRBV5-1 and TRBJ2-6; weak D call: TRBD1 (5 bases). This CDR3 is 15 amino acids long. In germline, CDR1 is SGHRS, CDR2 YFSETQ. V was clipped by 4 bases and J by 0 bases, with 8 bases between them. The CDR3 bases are TGCGCCAGCAGCGACGACAGCTCTGGGGCCAACGTCCTGACTTTC. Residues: CASSDDSSGANVLTF.

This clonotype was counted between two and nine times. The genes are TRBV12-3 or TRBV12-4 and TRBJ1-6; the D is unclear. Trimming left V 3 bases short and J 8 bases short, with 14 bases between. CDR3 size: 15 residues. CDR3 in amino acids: CASSLASSWDSPLHF. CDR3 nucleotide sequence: TGTGCCAGCAGTTTGGCCTCGTCGTGGGATTCACCCCTCCACTTT.

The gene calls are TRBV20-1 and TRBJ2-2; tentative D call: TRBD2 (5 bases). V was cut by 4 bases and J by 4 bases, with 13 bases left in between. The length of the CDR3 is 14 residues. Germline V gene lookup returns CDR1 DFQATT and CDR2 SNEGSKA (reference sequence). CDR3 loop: CSATSLRSTGELFF. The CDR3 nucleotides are TGCAGTGCTACTAGCCTCCGGAGCACCGGGGAGCTGTTTTTT.

Written as DNA, the CDR3 is TGCAGTGCTGAAAAGCGGGAGGGCCAGACAGATACGCAGTATTTT. Translated: CSAEKREGQTDTQYF. The rearrangement uses TRBV20-1 and TRBJ2-3, with TRBD2 matching over 10 bases. In germline, CDR1 is DFQATT, CDR2 SNEGSKA (reference sequence). The V gene end was trimmed by 5 bases and the J gene end by 3 bases; junction bases not matched to a gene: 8. The CDR3 runs 15 residues.

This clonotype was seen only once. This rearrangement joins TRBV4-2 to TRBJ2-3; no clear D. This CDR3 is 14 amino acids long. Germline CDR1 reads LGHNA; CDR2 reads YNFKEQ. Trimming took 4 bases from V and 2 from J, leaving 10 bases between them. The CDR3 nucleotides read TGTGCCAGCAGCCTGAGACCGGACACAGATACGCAGTATTTT. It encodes CASSLRPDTDTQYF.

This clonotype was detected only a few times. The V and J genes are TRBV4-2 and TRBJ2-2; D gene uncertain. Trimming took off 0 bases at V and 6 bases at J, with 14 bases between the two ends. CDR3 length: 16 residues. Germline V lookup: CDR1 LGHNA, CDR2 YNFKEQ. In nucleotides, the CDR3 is TGTGCCAGCAGCCAAGATCGAAGGGTGCAATCCGGGGAGCTGTTTTTT. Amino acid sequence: CASSQDRRVQSGELFF.

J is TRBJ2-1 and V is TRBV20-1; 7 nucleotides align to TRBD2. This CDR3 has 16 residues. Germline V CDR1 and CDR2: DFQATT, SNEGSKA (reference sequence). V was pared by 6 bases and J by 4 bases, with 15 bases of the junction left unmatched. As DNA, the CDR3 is TGCAGTGCCCCTTCCCCTAGCGGCCATGGGTACAATGAGCAGTTCTTC. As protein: CSAPSPSGHGYNEQFF.

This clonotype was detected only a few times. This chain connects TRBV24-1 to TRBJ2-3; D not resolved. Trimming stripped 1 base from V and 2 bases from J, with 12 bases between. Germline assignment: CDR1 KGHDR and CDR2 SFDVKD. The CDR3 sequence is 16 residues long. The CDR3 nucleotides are TGTGCCACCAGTGATTTAGGAAACACCAACACAGATACGCAGTATTTT. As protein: CATSDLGNTNTDTQYF.

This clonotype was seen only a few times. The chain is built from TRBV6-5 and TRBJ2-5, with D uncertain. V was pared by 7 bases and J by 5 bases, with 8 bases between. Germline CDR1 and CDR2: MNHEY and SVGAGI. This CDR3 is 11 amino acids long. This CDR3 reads CASTYRETQYF. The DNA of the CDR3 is TGTGCCAGCACCTACCGGGAGACCCAGTACTTC.

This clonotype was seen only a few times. The CDR3 coding sequence is TGCGCCAGCAGCTTGGTAGCGGCAGCCGGGACTACGCAGTATTTT. This gives the protein CASSLVAAAGTTQYF. The chain joins TRBV5-1 to TRBJ2-3, with D possibly TRBD2 on 6 matching bases. With 0 bases removed from V and 8 bases from J, the gap between germline ends came to 16 bases. CDR1 is SGHRS, CDR2 YFSETQ, per germline. The CDR3 is 15 amino acids.

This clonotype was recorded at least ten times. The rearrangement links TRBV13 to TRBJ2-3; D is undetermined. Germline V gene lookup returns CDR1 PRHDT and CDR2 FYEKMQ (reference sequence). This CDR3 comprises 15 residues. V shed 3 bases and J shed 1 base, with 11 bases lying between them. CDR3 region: CASSFEPYGTDTQYF. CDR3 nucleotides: TGTGCCAGCAGCTTCGAACCCTATGGCACAGATACGCAGTATTTT.

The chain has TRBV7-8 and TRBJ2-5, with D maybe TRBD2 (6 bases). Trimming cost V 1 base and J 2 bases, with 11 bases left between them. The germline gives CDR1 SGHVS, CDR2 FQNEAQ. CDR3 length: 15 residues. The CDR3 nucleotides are TGTGCCAGCAGCTTAGAAACGGGGGTACAAGAGACCCAGTACTTC. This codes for CASSLETGVQETQYF.

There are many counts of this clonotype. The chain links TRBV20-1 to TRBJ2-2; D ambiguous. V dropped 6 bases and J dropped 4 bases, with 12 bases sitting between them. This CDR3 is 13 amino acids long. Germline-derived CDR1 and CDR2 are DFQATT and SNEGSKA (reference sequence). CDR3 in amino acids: CSASGRSTGELFF. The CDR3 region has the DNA TGCAGTGCCTCCGGCCGGAGCACCGGGGAGCTGTTTTTT.

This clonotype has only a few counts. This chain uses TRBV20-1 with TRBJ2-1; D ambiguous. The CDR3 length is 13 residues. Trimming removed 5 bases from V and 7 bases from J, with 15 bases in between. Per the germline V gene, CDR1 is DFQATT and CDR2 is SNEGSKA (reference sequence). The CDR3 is CSASEVGFNEQFF. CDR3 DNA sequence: TGCAGTGCTTCAGAGGTCGGCTTTAATGAGCAGTTCTTC.

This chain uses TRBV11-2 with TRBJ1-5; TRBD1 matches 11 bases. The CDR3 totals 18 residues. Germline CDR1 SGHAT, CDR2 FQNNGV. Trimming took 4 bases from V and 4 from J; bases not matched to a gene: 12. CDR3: CASSSREGQGVINQPQHF. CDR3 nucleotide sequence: TGTGCCAGCAGCTCGAGGGAGGGACAGGGGGTAATAAATCAGCCCCAGCATTTT.

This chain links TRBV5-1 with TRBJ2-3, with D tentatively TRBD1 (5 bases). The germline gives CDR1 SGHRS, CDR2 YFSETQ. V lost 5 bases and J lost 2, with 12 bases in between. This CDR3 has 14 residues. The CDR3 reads CASSPFGATDTQYF. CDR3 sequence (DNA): TGCGCCAGCAGTCCTTTTGGGGCCACAGATACGCAGTATTTT.